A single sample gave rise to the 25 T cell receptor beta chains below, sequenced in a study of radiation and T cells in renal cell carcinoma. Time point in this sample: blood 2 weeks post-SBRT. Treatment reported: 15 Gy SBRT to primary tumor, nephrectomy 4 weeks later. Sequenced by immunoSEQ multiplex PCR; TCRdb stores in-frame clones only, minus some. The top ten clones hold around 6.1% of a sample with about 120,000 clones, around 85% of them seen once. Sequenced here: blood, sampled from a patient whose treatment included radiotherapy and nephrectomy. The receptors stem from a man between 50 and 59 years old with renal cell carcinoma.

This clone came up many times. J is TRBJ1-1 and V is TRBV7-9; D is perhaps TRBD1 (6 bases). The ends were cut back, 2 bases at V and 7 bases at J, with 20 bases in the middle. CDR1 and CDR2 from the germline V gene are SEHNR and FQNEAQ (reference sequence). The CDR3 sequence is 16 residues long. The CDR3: CASSLRGGGDTDEAFF. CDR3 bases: TGTGCCAGCAGCTTAAGAGGGGGAGGGGACACTGATGAAGCTTTCTTT. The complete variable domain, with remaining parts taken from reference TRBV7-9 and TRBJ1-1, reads DTGVSQNPRHKITKRGQNVTFRCDPISEHNRLYWYRQTLGQGPEFLTYFQNEAQLEKSRLLSDRFSAERPKGSFSTLEIQRTEQGDSAMYLCASSLRGGGDTDEAFFGQGTRLTVV.

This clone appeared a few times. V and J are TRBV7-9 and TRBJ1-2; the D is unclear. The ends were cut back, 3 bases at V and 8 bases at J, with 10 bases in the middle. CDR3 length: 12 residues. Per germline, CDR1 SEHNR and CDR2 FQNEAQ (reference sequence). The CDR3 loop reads CASSLGSNGYTF. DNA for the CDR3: TGTGCCAGCAGCTTGGGGTCTAACGGCTACACCTTC.

Here the CDR3 reads CASSSDTGTVNEQYF. The CDR3 region has the DNA TGTGCCAGCAGCTCGGACACCGGGACAGTCAACGAGCAGTACTTC. The rearrangement uses TRBV7-2 and TRBJ2-7; 7 positions match TRBD1. Germline trimming cut 4 bases from V and 5 bases from J; bases unmatched to any gene: 11. CDR1 SGHTA and CDR2 FQGNSA come from the germline V gene. CDR3 length: 15 amino acids. Supplemented by reference TRBV7-2 and TRBJ2-7, the full variable domain reads GAGVSQSPSNKVTEKGKDVELRCDPISGHTALYWYRQSLGQGLEFLIYFQGNSAPDKSGLPSDRFSAERTGGSVSTLTIQRTQQEDSAVYLCASSSDTGTVNEQYFGPGTRLTVT.

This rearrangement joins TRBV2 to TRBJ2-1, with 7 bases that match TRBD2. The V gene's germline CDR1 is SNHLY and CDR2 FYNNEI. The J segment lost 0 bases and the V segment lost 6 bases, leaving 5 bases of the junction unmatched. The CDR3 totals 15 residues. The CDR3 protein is CASSASGSSYNEQFF. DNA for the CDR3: TGTGCCAGCAGCGCTAGCGGCAGCTCCTACAATGAGCAGTTCTTC.

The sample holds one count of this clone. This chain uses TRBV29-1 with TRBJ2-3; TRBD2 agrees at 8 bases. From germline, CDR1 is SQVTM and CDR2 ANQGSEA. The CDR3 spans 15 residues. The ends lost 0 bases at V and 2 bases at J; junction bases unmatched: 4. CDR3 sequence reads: CSVEDGRASTDTQYF. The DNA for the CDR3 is TGCAGCGTTGAAGACGGGAGGGCCTCCACAGATACGCAGTATTTT.

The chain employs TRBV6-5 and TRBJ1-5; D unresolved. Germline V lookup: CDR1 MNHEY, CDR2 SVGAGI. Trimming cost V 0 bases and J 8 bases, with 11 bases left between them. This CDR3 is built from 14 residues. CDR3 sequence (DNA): TGTGCCAGCAGTTACTCAATGGGTGGGGAGCCCCAGCATTTT. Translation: CASSYSMGGEPQHF.

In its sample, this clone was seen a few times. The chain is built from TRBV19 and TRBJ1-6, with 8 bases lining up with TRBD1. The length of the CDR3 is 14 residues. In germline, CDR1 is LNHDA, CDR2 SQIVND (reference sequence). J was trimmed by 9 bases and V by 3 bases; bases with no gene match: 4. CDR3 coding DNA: TGTGCCAGTAGTATGGGCAGGGGGCCTTCACCCCTCCACTTT. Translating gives CASSMGRGPSPLHF.

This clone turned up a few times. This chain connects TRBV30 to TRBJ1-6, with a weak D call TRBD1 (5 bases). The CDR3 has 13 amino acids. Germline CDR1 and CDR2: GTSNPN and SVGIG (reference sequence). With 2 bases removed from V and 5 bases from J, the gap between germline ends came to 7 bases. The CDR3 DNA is TGTGCCTGGAGTACGACAGATAATTCACCCCTCCACTTT. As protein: CAWSTTDNSPLHF.

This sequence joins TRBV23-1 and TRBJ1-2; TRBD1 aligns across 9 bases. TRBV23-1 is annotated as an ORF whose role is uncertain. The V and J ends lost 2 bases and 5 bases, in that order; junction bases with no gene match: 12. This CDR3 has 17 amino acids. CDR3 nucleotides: TGCGCCAGCAGTCAAACCGAACAGGGGGCGAATCGGTATGGCTACACCTTC. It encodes CASSQTEQGANRYGYTF.

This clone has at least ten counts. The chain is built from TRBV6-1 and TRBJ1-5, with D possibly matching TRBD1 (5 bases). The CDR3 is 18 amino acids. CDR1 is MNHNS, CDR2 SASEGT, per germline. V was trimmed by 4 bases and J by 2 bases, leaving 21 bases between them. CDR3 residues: CASSGTLRTYTGNQPQHF. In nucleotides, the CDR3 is TGTGCCAGCAGTGGGACACTTAGAACCTACACAGGCAATCAGCCCCAGCATTTT.

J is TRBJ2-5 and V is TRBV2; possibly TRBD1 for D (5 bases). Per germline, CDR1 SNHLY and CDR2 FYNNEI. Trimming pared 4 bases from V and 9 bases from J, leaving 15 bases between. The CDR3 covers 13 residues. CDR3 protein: CASSVARDGPQYF. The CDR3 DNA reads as TGTGCCAGCAGTGTGGCCAGGGATGGTCCCCAGTACTTC.

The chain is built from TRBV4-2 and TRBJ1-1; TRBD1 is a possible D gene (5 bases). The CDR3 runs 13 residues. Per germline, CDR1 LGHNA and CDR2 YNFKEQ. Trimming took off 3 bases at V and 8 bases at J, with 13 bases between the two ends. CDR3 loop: CASSQDGGTEAFF. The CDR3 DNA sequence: TGTGCCAGCAGCCAGGACGGCGGGACCGAAGCTTTCTTT.

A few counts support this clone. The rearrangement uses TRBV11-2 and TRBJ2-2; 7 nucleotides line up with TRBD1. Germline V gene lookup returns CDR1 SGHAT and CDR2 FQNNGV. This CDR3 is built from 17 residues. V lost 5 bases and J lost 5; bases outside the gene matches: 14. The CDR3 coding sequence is TGTGCCAGCAGCCCTCCTCCGGGACAGAAATGGACCGGGGAGCTGTTTTTT. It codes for CASSPPPGQKWTGELFF.

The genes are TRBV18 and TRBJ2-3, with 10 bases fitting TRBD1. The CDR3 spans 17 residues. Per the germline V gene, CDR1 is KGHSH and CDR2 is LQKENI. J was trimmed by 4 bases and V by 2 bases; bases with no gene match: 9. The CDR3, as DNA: TGTGCCAGCTCACCAAGGACAGGGGGTCAGGGACCAGATACGCAGTATTTT. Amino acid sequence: CASSPRTGGQGPDTQYF.

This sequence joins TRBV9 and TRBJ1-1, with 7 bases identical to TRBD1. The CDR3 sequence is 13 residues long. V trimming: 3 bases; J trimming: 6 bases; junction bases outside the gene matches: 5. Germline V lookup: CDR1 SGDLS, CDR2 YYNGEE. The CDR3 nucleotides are TGTGCCAGCAGCGCGTGGACAGGCCCTGAAGCTTTCTTT. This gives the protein CASSAWTGPEAFF. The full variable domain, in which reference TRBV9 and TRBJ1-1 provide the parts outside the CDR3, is DSGVTQTPKHLITATGQRVTLRCSPRSGDLSVYWYQQSLDQGLQFLIQYYNGEERAKGNILERFSAQQFPDLHSELNLSSLELGDSALYFCASSAWTGPEAFFGQGTRLTVV.

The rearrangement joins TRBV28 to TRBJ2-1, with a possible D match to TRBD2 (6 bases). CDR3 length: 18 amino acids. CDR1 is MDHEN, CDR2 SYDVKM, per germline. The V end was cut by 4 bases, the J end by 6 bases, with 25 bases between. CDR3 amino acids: CASSSAPGWGTYSNEQFF. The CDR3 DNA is TGTGCCAGCAGTTCCGCCCCGGGGTGGGGGACTTACTCCAATGAGCAGTTCTTC.

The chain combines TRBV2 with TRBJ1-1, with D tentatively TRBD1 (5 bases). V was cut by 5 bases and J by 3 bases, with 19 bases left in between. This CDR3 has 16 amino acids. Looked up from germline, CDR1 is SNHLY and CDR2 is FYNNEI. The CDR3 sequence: CASSPSANRFYTEAFF. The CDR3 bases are TGTGCCAGCAGTCCCTCCGCAAACAGGTTTTACACTGAAGCTTTCTTT.

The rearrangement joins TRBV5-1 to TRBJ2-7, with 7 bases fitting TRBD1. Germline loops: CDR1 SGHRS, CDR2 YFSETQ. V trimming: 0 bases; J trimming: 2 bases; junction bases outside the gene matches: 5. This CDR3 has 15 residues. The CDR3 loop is CASSLGTGPAYEQYF. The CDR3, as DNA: TGCGCCAGCAGCTTGGGGACAGGTCCGGCCTACGAGCAGTACTTC. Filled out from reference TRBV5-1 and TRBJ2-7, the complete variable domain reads KAGVTQTPRYLIKTRGQQVTLSCSPISGHRSVSWYQQTPGQGLQFLFEYFSETQRNKGNFPGRFSGRQFSNSRSEMNVSTLELGDSALYLCASSLGTGPAYEQYFGPGTRLTVT.

CDR3 in amino acids: CASSFGGSVSYEQYF. As DNA, the CDR3 is TGTGCCAGCAGTTTTGGTGGGAGCGTCTCCTACGAGCAGTACTTC. V and J are TRBV28 and TRBJ2-7; possible D gene TRBD2, 5 bases. The CDR3 sequence is 15 residues long. Germline CDR1 and CDR2: MDHEN and SYDVKM. Trimming cost V 3 bases and J 0 bases, with 12 bases left between them.

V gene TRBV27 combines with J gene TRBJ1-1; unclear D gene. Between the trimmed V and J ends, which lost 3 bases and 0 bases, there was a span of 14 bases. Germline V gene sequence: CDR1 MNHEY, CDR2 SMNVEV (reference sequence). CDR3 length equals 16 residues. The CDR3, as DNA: TGTGCCAGCAGTTTTGCCGACGGTCTAATGAACACTGAAGCTTTCTTT. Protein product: CASSFADGLMNTEAFF.

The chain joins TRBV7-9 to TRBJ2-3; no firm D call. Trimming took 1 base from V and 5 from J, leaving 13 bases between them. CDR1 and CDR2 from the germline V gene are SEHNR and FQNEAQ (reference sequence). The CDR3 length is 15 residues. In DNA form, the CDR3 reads TGTGCCAGCAGCTTAGTATCGGTTATGCGAGATACGCAGTATTTT. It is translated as CASSLVSVMRDTQYF.

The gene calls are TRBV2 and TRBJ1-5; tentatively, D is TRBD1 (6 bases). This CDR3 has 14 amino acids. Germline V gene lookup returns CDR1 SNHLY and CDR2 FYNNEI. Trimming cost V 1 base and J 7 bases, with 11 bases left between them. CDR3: CASSEEGRGQPQHF. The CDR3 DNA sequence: TGTGCCAGCAGTGAAGAGGGGAGGGGGCAGCCCCAGCATTTT. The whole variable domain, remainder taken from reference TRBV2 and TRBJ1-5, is EPEVTQTPSHQVTQMGQEVILRCVPISNHLYFYWYRQILGQKVEFLVSFYNNEISEKSEIFDDQFSVERPDGSNFTLKIRSTKLEDSAMYFCASSEEGRGQPQHFGDGTRLSIL.

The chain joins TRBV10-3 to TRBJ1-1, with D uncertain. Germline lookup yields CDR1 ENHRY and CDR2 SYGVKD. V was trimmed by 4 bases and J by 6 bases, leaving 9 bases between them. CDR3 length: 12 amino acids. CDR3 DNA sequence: TGTGCCATCAGTGTAGACACCTCTGAAGCTTTCTTT. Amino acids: CAISVDTSEAFF.

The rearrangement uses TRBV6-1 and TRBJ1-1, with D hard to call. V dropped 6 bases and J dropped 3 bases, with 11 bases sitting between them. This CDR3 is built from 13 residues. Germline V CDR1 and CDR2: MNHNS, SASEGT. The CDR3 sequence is CASSNEVDTEAFF. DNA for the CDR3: TGTGCCAGCAGCAACGAAGTAGACACTGAAGCTTTCTTT.

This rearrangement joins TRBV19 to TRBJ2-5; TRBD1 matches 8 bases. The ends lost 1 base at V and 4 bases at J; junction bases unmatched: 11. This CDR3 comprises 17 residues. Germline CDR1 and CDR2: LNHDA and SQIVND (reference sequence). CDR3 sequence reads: CASSIANHGTGRETQYF. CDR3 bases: TGTGCCAGTAGTATAGCAAATCACGGGACAGGCAGAGAGACCCAGTACTTC.